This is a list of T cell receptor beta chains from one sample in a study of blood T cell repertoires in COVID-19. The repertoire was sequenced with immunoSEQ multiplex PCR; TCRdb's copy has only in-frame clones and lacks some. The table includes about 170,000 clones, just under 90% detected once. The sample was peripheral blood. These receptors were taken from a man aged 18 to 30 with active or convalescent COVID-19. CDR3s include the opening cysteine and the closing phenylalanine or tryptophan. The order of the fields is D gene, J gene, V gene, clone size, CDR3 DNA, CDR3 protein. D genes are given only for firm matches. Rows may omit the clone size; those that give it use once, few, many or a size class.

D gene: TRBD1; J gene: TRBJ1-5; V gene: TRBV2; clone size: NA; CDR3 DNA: TGTGCCAGCATAAGGGACAGGGGCCAGCCCCAGCATTTT; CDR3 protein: CASIRDRGQPQHF
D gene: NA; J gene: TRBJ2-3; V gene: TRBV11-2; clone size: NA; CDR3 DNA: TGTGCCAGCAGCCCCAATCTCCCCACTATAGATACGCAGTATTTT; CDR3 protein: CASSPNLPTIDTQYF
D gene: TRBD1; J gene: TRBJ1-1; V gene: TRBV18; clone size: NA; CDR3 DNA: TGTGCCAGCTCACCACCCGACAGGGTAAGCGCTGAAGCTTTCTTT; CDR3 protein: CASSPPDRVSAEAFF
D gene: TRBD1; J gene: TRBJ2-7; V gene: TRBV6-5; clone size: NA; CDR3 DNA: TGTGCCAGCAGCCTGACAGGGAGCTCCTACGAGCAGTACTTC; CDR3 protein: CASSLTGSSYEQYF
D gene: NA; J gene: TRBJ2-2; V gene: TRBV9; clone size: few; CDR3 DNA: TGTGCCAGCAGCGTAGGTGGGGCGCAAGGGGAGCTGTTTTTT; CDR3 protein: CASSVGGAQGELFF
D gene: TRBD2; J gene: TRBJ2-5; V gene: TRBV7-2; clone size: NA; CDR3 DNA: TGTGCCAGCAGCTTAAACCCACCCGGGACTAGGGAGACCCAGTACTTC; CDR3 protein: CASSLNPPGTRETQYF
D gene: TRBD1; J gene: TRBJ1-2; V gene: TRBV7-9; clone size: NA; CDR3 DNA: TGTGCCAGCAGCTTAGCAATGTCAGGGGGCTCCTATGGCTACACCTTC; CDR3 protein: CASSLAMSGGSYGYTF
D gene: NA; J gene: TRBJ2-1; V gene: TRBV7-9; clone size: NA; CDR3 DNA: TGTGCCAGCAGCCCGGAGAATGAGCAGTTCTTC; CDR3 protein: CASSPENEQFF
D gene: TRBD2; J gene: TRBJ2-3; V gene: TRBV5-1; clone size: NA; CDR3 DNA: TGCGCCAGCAGCTTGTATTACGCGGGAGGGCCTCTGGCGCAGTATTTT; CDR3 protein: CASSLYYAGGPLAQYF
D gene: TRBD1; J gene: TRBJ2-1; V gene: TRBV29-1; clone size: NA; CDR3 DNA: TGCAGCGTTGACCTACAGGGGGCTGGCAATGAGCAGTTCTTC; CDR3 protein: CSVDLQGAGNEQFF
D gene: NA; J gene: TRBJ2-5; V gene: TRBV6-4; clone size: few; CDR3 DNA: TGTGCCAGCAGTGACTCGGTCGGAGGAGAGACCCAGTACTTC; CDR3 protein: CASSDSVGGETQYF
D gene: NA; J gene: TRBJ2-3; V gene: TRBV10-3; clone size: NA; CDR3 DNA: TGTGCCATCAGTGAGTCTGCCGGGAGTTCAGATACGCAGTATTTT; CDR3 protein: CAISESAGSSDTQYF
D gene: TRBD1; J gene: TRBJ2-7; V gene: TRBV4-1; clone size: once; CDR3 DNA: TGCGCCAGCTCGGACAGGGTGATGCGGGAGCAGTACTTC; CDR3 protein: CASSDRVMREQYF
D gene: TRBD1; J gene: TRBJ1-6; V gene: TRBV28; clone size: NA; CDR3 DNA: TGTGCCAGCAGACGCGACAGGGAAGAAAGATGGACTGGCGGATCTAATTCACCCCTCCACTTT; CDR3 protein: CASRRDREERWTGGSNSPLHF